This T cell receptor (beta chain) was identified in a study of blood T cell repertoires in COVID-19. About the research overall: There were acute and convalescent COVID-19 samples, and they came from the United States, Italy and Spain.

The repertoire was sequenced with immunoSEQ multiplex PCR; TCRdb's copy has only in-frame clones and lacks some. The sample carries 150,000 to 200,000 clones, roughly 87% recorded once. The source material was PBMCs or T cells enriched from blood (not recorded which). The receptor was derived from a human donor with acute COVID-19. The donor label of this sample is uncertain.

The chain's CDR3 is CASSLEQDREQYF. The CDR3 DNA reads as TGTGCCAGCAGCTTAGAACAGGACAGGGAGCAGTACTTC. This chain links TRBV7-8 with TRBJ2-7; 7 nucleotides line up with TRBD1. Germline values: CDR1 SGHVS, CDR2 FQNEAQ. V shed 1 base and J 7 bases; nucleotides not matched to a gene: 4. This CDR3 is built from 13 residues.